This record covers a single T cell receptor (beta chain). This record belongs to a study of blood T cell repertoires in COVID-19. Background on the study: The origin of the acute and convalescent COVID-19 samples was the United States, Italy and Spain.

This CDR3 is built from 16 residues. The trim removed 4 bases at V and 5 bases at J, leaving 12 bases unmatched. Germline CDR1 SGDLS, CDR2 YYNGEE. In the authors' workflow: From reference gene primer amplification, estimates of nucleated cell counts were derived. Repertoires were generated with immunoSEQ multiplex PCR, while TCRdb's copy carries only in-frame clones and drops some. V, J and clone size reflect that table, while D and trimming were determined from the DNA. The table lists 200,000 or so clones, around 90% of them singletons. Sequencing was done on a sample of peripheral blood. V gene TRBV9 combines with J gene TRBJ2-3; TRBD2 aligns across 8 bases. The sequence derives from a man aged 55 to 70 who had recovered from COVID-19. The CDR3 DNA sequence: TGTGCCAGCAGCCCTCCACCCAGCGGGAGAGGAGATACGCAGTATTTT. Translation: CASSPPPSGRGDTQYF.